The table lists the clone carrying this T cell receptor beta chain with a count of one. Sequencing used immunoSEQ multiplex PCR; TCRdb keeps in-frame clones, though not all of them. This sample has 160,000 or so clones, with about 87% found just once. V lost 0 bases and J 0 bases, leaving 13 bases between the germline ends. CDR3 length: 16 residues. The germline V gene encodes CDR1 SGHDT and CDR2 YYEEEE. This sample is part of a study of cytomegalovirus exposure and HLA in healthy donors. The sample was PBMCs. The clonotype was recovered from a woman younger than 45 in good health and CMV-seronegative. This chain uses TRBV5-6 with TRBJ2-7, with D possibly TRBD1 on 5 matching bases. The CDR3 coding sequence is TGTGCCAGCAGCTTGGGCCCGGGTGGGGCCTCCTACGAGCAGTACTTC. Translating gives CASSLGPGGASYEQYF.